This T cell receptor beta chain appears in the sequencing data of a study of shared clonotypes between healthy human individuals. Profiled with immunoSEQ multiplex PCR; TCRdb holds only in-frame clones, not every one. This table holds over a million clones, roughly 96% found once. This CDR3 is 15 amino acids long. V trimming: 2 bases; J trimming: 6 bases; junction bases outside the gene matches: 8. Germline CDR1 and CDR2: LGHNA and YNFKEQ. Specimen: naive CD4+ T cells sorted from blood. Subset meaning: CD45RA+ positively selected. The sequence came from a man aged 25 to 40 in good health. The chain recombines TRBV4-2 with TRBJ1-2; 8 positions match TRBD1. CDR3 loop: CASSQPDREIDGYTF. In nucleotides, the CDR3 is TGTGCCAGCAGCCAACCGGACAGGGAGATAGATGGCTACACCTTC.